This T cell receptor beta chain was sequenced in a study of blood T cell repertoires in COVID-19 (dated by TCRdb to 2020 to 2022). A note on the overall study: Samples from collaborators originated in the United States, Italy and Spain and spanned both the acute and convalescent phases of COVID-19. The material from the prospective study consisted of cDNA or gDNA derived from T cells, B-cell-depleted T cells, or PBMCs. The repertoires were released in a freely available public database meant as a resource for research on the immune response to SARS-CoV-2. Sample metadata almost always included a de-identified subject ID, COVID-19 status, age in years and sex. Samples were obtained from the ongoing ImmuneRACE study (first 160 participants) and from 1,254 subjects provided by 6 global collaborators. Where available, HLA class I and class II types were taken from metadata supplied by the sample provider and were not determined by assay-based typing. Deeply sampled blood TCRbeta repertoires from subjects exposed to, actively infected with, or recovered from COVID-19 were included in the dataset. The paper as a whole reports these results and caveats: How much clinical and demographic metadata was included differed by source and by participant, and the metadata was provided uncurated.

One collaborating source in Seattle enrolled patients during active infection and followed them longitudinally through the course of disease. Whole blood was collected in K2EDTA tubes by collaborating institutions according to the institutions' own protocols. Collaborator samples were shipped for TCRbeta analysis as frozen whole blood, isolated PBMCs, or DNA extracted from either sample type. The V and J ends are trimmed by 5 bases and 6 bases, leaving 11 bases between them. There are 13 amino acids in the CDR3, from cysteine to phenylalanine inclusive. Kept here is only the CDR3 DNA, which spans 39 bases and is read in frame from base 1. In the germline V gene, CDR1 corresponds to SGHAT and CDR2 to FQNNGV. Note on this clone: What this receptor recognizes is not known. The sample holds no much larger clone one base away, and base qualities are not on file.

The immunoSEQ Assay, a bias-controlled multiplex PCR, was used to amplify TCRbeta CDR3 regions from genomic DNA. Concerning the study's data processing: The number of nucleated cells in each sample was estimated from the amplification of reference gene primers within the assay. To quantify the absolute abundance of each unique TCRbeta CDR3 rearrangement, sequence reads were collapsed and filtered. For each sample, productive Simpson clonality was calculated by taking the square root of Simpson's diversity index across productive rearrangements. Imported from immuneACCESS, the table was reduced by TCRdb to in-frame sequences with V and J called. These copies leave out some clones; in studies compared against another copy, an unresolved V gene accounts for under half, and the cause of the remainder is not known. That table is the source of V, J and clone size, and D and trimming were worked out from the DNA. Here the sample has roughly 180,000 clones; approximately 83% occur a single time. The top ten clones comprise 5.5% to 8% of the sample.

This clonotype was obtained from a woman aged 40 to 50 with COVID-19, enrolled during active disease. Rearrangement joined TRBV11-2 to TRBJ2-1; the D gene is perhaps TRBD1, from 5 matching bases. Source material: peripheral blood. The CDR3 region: CASSLDSGNEQFF. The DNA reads TGTGCCAGCAGCCTTGACAGTGGCAATGAGCAGTTCTTC.